This T cell receptor (beta chain) was found in a study of CD8+ T cells in alopecia areata. Overall study context: Twice a day, 5 to 10 mg of oral tofacitinib was administered to treated patients. Study-wide findings and caveats: Among patients, TCR sharing was less clear than in mice, a difference possibly due in part to HLA diversity in the patient population. Many expanded lesional clones remained in scalp and blood on tofacitinib.

Sequencing templates came from extracted RNA that was reverse transcribed into cDNA. Clones were read by immunoSEQ multiplex PCR, and TCRdb kept only the in-frame ones, dropping some. The table has roughly 210,000 clones, approximately 47% seen once; the top ten hold roughly 2.6%. V gave up 4 bases and J gave up 5 bases; unmatched junction bases: 4. Germline V CDR1 and CDR2: SGDLS, YYNGEE. The CDR3 covers 15 residues. The treatment was: oral pan-JAK inhibitor, 5-10 mg twice daily. Concerning this clone itself: The target antigen is unknown.

The source of this sequence is a human donor with alopecia areata. This chain uses TRBV9 with TRBJ2-1, with 12 bases matching TRBD2. Source: CD4+ T cells sorted from blood, taken around week 37, from a patient treated with tofacitinib. CDR3 sequence reads: CASSIRLAGDNEQFF. As DNA, the CDR3 is TGTGCCAGCAGCATACGACTAGCGGGGGACAATGAGCAGTTCTTC.